Following are 17 T cell receptor beta chains from one sample sequenced in a study of T-cell memory formation after mild COVID-19. Each CDR3 protein gets one entry after TCRdb re-called the 5' RACE reads with MiXCR. The sample lists roughly 280,000 distinct CDR3 sequences, around 15% occurring once. Sequencing was performed on PBMCs or a T cell subset sorted from them (not recorded which). The receptors shown here come from a man younger than 35 who had mild COVID-19 (a few samples of this study predate the infection). Cell type and time point are not known.

This clonotype has more than one count but fewer than ten. The chain has TRBV4-3 and TRBJ2-1, with TRBD2 identical over 7 bases. This CDR3 is built from 14 residues. CDR1 LGHNA and CDR2 YSLEER come from the germline V gene. V dropped 4 bases and J dropped 10; count of bases not matched to a gene: 10. CDR3 in amino acids: CASSPRQWREEQFF. CDR3 in DNA: TGCGCCAGCAGCCCGCGTCAGTGGCGGGAGGAGCAGTTCTTC.

The chain links TRBV7-9 to TRBJ2-7, with D unclear. The germline gives CDR1 SEHNR, CDR2 FQNEAQ (reference sequence). The CDR3 is 12 residues long. V was shortened by 2 bases and J by 6 bases, with 8 bases between the two germline ends. CDR3 nucleotides: TGTGCCAGCAGCTTATTTAGTGGCGAGCAGTACTTC. As protein: CASSLFSGEQYF.

The table lists this clonotype with a few counts. The chain joins TRBV4-3 to TRBJ2-3; D ambiguous. The V gene lost 0 bases and the J gene lost 1 base, with 8 bases spanning the gap. Germline lookup yields CDR1 LGHNA and CDR2 YSLEER. This CDR3 has 15 amino acids. CDR3 sequence: CASSQDYRGTDTQYF. The DNA of the CDR3 is TGCGCCAGCAGCCAAGATTACCGGGGCACAGATACGCAGTATTTT.

The chain joins TRBV6-5 to TRBJ1-3, with 7 bases identical to TRBD1. CDR3 length equals 15 residues. From germline, CDR1 is MNHEY and CDR2 SVGAGI. Trimming took 6 bases from V and 0 from J; bases not matched to a gene: 5. CDR3 in amino acids: CASRGQSNSGNTIYF. DNA of the CDR3: TGTGCCAGCAGGGGACAGTCCAACTCTGGAAACACCATATATTTT.

The chain combines TRBV11-2 with TRBJ1-2, with D unclear. The V end lost 5 bases, the J end lost 4 bases, and 26 bases lay between the germline ends. The CDR3 runs to 18 residues. Germline loops: CDR1 SGHAT, CDR2 FQNNGV. CDR3 region: CASSPGLGRASPSYGYTF. CDR3 bases: TGTGCCAGCAGCCCAGGACTTGGGAGGGCCAGCCCCAGCTATGGCTACACCTTC.

V is TRBV5-1 and J is TRBJ2-3, with a possible D match to TRBD1 (6 bases). The CDR3 is made up of 14 amino acids. Germline CDR1 reads SGHRS; CDR2 reads YFSETQ. V was pared by 4 bases and J by 6 bases, with 15 bases between. The CDR3: CASSGADRRDTQYF. The CDR3 DNA reads as TGCGCCAGCAGCGGGGCAGACAGGAGGGATACGCAGTATTTT. Combining the CDR3 with reference TRBV5-1 and TRBJ2-3 gives the whole variable domain KAGVTQTPRYLIKTRGQQVTLSCSPISGHRSVSWYQQTPGQGLQFLFEYFSETQRNKGNFPGRFSGRQFSNSRSEMNVSTLELGDSALYLCASSGADRRDTQYFGPGTRLTVL.

This clonotype showed up just a few times. The chain has TRBV20-1 and TRBJ2-5, with D perhaps TRBD2 (5 bases). Trimming removed 3 bases from V and 1 base from J, with 12 bases in between. This CDR3 has 14 amino acids. Germline loops: CDR1 DFQATT, CDR2 SNEGSKA (reference sequence). CDR3 amino acids: CSASLAGLQETQYF. In DNA form, the CDR3 reads TGCAGTGCTAGCCTGGCGGGCCTCCAAGAGACCCAGTACTTC.

V gene TRBV7-2 combines with J gene TRBJ1-1; unclear D gene. Trimming took 4 bases from V and 8 from J, leaving 11 bases between them. In germline, CDR1 is SGHTA, CDR2 FQGNSA. This CDR3 has 12 residues. The CDR3 region has the DNA TGTGCCAGCAGCTCCAGACGGATAGAAGCTTTCTTT. Its protein product is CASSSRRIEAFF.

This clonotype was counted many times. The chain employs TRBV12-3 or TRBV12-4 and TRBJ2-3; 12 bases are a match to TRBD2. The CDR3 totals 17 residues. V was pared by 5 bases and J by 0 bases, with 6 bases of the junction left unmatched. The CDR3 region is CASSIQGLAGSTDTQYF. The CDR3 DNA sequence: TGTGCCAGCAGTATACAAGGACTAGCGGGGAGCACAGATACGCAGTATTTT.

The table lists this clonotype with a few counts. The chain recombines TRBV2 with TRBJ2-5; D not certain. Trimming left V 2 bases short and J 2 bases short, with 6 bases between. The CDR3 loop spans 13 amino acids. CDR1 and CDR2 from the germline V gene are SNHLY and FYNNEI. CDR3 amino acids: CASSEYRQETQYF. DNA for the CDR3: TGTGCCAGCAGTGAATACAGACAAGAGACCCAGTACTTC.

The rearrangement uses TRBV7-9 and TRBJ2-3; 9 nucleotides match TRBD2. Trimming cost V 5 bases and J 0 bases; bases outside gene matches: 9. Germline CDR1 and CDR2: SEHNR and FQNEAQ (reference sequence). This CDR3 region has 17 residues. CDR3 sequence: CASSPGTSGSSTDTQYF. CDR3 DNA: TGTGCCAGCAGCCCCGGAACTAGCGGGTCGAGCACAGATACGCAGTATTTT.

There are a few counts of this clonotype. This chain joins TRBV20-1 and TRBJ1-5; D may be TRBD1 (6 bases). The CDR3 spans 16 residues. The germline CDR1 and CDR2 sequences are DFQATT and SNEGSKA (reference sequence). Trimming took off 3 bases at V and 5 bases at J, with 20 bases between the two ends. The CDR3 coding sequence is TGCAGTGCTAGCCCGAACCCTCAGGGGTTGTATCAGCCCCAGCATTTT. Its protein product is CSASPNPQGLYQPQHF.

This clonotype was seen more than once but under ten times. This rearrangement joins TRBV29-1 to TRBJ1-2; D is unclear. Deletions cut 3 bases from V and 2 bases from J, with 7 bases between. The CDR3 sequence is 12 residues long. Germline CDR1 SQVTM, CDR2 ANQGSEA. CDR3 DNA: TGCAGCGTTGATGACGGAAACTATGGCTACACCTTC. Translated: CSVDDGNYGYTF.

This clonotype was counted between two and nine times. The genes are TRBV18 and TRBJ2-2, with D possibly TRBD2 on 6 matching bases. CDR3 size: 12 residues. V was pared by 4 bases and J by 11 bases, with 11 bases between. Per germline, CDR1 KGHSH and CDR2 LQKENI. The CDR3 reads CASSQAGSELFF. CDR3 nucleotides: TGTGCCAGCTCACAGGCGGGGAGTGAGCTGTTTTTT.

In this sample, this clonotype turned up once. The V call is TRBV6-5, the J call TRBJ2-3; D remains ambiguous. Germline CDR1 reads MNHEY; CDR2 reads SVGAGI. The CDR3 totals 16 residues. V was pared by 0 bases and J by 1 base, with 11 bases between. CDR3 coding DNA: TGTGCCAGCAGTTACTCGTTACTTAGAGGCACAGATACGCAGTATTTT. This translates into CASSYSLLRGTDTQYF.

In its sample, this clonotype was seen a few times. The chain joins TRBV12-3 or TRBV12-4 to TRBJ1-1; maybe TRBD1 (5 bases). This CDR3 has 15 residues. The germline V and J ends were trimmed by 5 bases and 1 base, with 14 bases remaining between them. The CDR3 sequence: CASSRTGTENTEAFF. CDR3 sequence (DNA): TGTGCCAGCAGTCGTACCGGGACGGAGAACACTGAAGCTTTCTTT.

V usage is TRBV20-1 and J usage is TRBJ2-5; maybe TRBD2 (6 bases). Germline CDR1 and CDR2: DFQATT and SNEGSKA (reference sequence). V was trimmed by 5 bases and J by 5 bases, leaving 18 bases between them. The CDR3 totals 14 residues. For the CDR3, the DNA is TGCAGTGCTCCCCCACAAGGCGGGGTGGAGACCCAGTACTTC. Translated: CSAPPQGGVETQYF.